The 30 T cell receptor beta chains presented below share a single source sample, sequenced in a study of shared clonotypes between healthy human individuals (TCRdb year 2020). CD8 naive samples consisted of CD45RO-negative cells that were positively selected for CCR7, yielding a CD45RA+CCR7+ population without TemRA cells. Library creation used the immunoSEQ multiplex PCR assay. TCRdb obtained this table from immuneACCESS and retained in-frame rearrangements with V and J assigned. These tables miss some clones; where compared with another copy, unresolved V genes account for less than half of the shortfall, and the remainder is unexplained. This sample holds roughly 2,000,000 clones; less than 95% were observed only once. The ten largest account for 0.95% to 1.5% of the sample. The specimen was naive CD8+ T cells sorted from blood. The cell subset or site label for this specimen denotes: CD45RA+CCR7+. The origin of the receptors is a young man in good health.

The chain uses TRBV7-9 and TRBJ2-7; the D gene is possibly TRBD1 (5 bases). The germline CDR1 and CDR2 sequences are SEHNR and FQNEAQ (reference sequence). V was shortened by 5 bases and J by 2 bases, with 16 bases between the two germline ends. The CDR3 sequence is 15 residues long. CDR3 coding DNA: TGTGCCAGCAGCCACGAACTAACAGGTGCCTACGAGCAGTACTTC. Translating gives CASSHELTGAYEQYF.

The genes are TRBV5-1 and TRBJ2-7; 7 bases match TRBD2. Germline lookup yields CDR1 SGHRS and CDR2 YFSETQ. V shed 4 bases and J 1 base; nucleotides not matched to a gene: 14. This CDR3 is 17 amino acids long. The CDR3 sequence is CASSHPDGAGESYEQYF. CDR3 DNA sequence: TGCGCCAGCAGCCATCCGGACGGGGCGGGAGAGTCCTACGAGCAGTACTTC.

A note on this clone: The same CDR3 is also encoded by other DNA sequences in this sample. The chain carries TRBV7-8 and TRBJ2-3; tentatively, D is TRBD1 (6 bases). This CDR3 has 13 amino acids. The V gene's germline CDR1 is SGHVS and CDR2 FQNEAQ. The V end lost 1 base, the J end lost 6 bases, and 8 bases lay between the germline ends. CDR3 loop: CASSLVRGDTQYF. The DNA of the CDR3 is TGTGCCAGCAGCTTAGTCAGGGGCGATACGCAGTATTTT.

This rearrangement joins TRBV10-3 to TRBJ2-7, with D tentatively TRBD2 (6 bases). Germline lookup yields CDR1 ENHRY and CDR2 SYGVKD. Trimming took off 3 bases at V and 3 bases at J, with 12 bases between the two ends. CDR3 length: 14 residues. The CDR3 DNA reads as TGTGCCATCAGTGATCCCGGGACTCACTACGAGCAGTACTTC. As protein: CAISDPGTHYEQYF.

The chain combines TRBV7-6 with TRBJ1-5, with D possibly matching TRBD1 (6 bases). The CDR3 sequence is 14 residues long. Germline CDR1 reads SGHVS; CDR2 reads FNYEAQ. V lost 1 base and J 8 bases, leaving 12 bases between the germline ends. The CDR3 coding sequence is TGTGCCAGCAGCTTAGTAGGGGGAGGCGAGCCCCAGCATTTT. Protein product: CASSLVGGGEPQHF.

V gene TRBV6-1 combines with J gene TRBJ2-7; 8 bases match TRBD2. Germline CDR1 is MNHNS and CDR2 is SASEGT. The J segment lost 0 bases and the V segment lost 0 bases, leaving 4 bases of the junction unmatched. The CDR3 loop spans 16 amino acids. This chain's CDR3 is CASSEARGEISYEQYF. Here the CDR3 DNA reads TGTGCCAGCAGTGAAGCGCGGGGGGAGATCTCCTACGAGCAGTACTTC.

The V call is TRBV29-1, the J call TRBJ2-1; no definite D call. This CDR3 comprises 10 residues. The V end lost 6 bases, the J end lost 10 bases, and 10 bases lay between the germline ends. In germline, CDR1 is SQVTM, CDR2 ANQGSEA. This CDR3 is CSVARTEQFF. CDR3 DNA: TGCAGCGTAGCCCGGACCGAGCAGTTCTTC.

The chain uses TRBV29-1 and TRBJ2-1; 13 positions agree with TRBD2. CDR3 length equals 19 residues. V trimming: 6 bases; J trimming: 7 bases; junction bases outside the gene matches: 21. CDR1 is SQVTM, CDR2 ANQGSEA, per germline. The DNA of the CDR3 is TGCAGCGTCCTTAAGGGTGAATTCTGGACTAGCGGGAGTTTAAATGAGCAGTTCTTC. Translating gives CSVLKGEFWTSGSLNEQFF.

CDR3 DNA sequence: TGTGCCATCCCGACAGGGGAGGCCTACGAGCAGTACTTC. Its translation: CAIPTGEAYEQYF. The V gene is TRBV7-9, the J gene TRBJ2-5, with 8 bases fitting TRBD1. The tail of the sequence fits TRBJ2-7 better, so the J call may be wrong. This CDR3 spans 13 amino acids. The germline V gene has CDR1 SEHNR and CDR2 FQNEAQ (reference sequence).

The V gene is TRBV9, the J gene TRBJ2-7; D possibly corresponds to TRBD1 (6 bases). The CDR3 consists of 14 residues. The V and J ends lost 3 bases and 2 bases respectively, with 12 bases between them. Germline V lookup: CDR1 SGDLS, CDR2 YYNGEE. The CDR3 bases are TGTGCCAGCAGCGCAGGGGTCAATCCCTACGAGCAGTACTTC. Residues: CASSAGVNPYEQYF.

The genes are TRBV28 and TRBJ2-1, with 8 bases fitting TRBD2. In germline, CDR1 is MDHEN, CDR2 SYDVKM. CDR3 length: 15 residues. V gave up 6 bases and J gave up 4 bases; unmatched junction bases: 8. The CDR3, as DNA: TGTGCCAGCAGCCCTCTAGCGGGCTTGTACAATGAGCAGTTCTTC. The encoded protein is CASSPLAGLYNEQFF.

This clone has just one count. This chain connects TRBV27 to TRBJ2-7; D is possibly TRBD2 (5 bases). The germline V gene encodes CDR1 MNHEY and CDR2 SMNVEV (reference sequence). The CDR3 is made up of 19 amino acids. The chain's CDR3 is CATDSSGVRESGGNYEQYF. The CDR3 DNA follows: TGTGCGACGGATTCGTCTGGGGTGAGGGAGTCCGGAGGCAACTACGAGCAGTACTTC.

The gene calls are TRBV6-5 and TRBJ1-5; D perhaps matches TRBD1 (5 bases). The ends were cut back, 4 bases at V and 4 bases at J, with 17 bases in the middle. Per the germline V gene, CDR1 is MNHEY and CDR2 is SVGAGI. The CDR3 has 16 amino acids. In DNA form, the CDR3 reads TGTGCCAGCAGTTCCCGTGGGGCCCTCGGGAATCAGCCCCAGCATTTT. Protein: CASSSRGALGNQPQHF.

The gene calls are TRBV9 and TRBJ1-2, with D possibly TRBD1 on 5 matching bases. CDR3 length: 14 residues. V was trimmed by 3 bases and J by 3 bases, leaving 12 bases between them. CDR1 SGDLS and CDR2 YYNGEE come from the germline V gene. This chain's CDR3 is CASSEGTEYYGYTF. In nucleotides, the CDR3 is TGTGCCAGCAGCGAGGGGACTGAATACTATGGCTACACCTTC.

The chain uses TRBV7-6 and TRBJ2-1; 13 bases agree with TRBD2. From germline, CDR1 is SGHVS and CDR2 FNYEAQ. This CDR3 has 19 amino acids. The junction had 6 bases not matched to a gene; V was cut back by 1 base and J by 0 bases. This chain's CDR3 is CASSLEGLAGRSSYNEQFF. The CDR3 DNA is TGTGCCAGCAGCTTAGAGGGACTAGCGGGGCGTAGCTCCTACAATGAGCAGTTCTTC. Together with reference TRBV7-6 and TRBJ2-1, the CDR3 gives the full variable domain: GAGVSQSPRYKVTKRGQDVALRCDPISGHVSLYWYRQALGQGPEFLTYFNYEAQQDKSGLPNDRFSAERPEGSISTLTIQRTEQRDSAMYRCASSLEGLAGRSSYNEQFFGPGTRLTVL.

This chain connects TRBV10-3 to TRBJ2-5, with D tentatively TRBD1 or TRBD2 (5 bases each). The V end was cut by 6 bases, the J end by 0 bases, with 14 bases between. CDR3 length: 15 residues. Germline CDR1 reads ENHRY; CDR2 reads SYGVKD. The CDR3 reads CAIRSGPTYQETQYF. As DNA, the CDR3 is TGTGCCATCAGGTCGGGACCGACGTACCAAGAGACCCAGTACTTC.

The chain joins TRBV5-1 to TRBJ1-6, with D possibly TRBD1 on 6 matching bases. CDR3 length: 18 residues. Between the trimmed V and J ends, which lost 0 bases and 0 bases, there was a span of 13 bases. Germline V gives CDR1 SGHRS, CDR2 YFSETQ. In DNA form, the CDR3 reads TGCGCCAGCAGCTTGGAGGGACATCGGAGCTCCTATAATTCACCCCTCCACTTT. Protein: CASSLEGHRSSYNSPLHF.

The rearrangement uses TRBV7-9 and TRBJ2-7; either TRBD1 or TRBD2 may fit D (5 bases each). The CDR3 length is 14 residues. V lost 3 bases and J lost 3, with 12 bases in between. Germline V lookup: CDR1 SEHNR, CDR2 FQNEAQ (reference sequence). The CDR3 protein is CASSLGDQLYEQYF. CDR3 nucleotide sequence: TGTGCCAGCAGCTTGGGGGACCAGCTCTACGAGCAGTACTTC.

For the CDR3, the DNA is TGTGCCAGCTCACTAATCCTCCGGGACTACCCCTTTGGAGAGCAGTTCTTC. Amino acid sequence: CASSLILRDYPFGEQFF. The chain combines TRBV18 with TRBJ2-1; 7 nucleotides agree with TRBD2. The CDR3 runs 17 residues. V was pared by 4 bases and J by 10 bases, with 19 bases of the junction left unmatched. Germline lookup yields CDR1 KGHSH and CDR2 LQKENI.

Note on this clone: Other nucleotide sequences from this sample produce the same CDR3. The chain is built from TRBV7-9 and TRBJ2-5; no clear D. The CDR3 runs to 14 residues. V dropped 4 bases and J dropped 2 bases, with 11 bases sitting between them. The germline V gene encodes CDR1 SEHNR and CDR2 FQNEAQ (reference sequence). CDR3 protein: CASSSRTVQETQYF. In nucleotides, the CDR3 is TGTGCCAGCAGCTCCCGGACGGTACAAGAGACCCAGTACTTC.

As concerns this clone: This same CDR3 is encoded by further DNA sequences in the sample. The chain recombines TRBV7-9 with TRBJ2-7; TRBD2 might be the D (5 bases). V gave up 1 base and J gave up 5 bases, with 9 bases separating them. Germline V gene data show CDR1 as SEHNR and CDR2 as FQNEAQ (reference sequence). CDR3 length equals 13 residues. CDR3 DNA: TGTGCCAGCAGCTTAGTTCCCGGGGACGAGCAGTACTTC. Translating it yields CASSLVPGDEQYF. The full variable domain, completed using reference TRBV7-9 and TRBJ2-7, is DTGVSQNPRHKITKRGQNVTFRCDPISEHNRLYWYRQTLGQGPEFLTYFQNEAQLEKSRLLSDRFSAERPKGSFSTLEIQRTEQGDSAMYLCASSLVPGDEQYFGPGTRLTVT.

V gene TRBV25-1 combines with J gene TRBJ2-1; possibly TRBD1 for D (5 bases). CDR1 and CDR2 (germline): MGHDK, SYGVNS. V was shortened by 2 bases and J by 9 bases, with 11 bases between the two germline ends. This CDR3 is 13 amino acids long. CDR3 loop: CASSEGHRTEQFF. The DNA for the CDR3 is TGTGCCAGCAGTGAAGGACACCGAACTGAGCAGTTCTTC. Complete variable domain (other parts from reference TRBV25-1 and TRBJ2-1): EADIYQTPRYLVIGTGKKITLECSQTMGHDKMYWYQQDPGMELHLIHYSYGVNSTEKGDLSSESTVSRIRTEHFPLTLESARPSHTSQYLCASSEGHRTEQFFGPGTRLTVL.

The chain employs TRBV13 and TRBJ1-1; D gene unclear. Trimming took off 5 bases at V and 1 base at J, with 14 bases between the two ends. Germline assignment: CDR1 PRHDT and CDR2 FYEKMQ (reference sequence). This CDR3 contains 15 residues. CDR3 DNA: TGTGCCAGCAGCCCAATAGGACCGACGAACACTGAAGCTTTCTTT. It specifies CASSPIGPTNTEAFF. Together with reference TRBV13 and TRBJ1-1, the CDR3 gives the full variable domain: AAGVIQSPRHLIKEKRETATLKCYPIPRHDTVYWYQQGPGQDPQFLISFYEKMQSDKGSIPDRFSAQQFSDYHSELNMSSLELGDSALYFCASSPIGPTNTEAFFGQGTRLTVV.

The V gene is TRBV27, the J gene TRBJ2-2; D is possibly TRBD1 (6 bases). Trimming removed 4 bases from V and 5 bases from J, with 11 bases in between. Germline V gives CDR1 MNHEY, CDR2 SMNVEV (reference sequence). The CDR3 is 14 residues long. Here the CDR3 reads CASSWGLGTGELFF. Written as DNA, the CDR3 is TGTGCCAGCAGTTGGGGGCTAGGGACCGGGGAGCTGTTTTTT.

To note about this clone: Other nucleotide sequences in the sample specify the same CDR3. The CDR3: CASSIGLPASYEQYF. The CDR3 DNA sequence: TGTGCCAGTAGTATCGGTCTACCTGCGTCCTACGAGCAGTACTTC. The chain uses TRBV19 and TRBJ2-7, with D unclear. The length of the CDR3 is 15 residues. V was pared by 3 bases and J by 1 base, with 13 bases between. In germline, CDR1 is LNHDA, CDR2 SQIVND (reference sequence).

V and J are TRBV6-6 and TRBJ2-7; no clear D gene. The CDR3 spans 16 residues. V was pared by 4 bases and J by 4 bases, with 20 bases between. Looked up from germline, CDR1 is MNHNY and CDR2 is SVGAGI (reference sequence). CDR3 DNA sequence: TGTGCCAGCAGTTTCACTCAGGCCTCCAATCCTTACGAGCAGTACTTC. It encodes CASSFTQASNPYEQYF.

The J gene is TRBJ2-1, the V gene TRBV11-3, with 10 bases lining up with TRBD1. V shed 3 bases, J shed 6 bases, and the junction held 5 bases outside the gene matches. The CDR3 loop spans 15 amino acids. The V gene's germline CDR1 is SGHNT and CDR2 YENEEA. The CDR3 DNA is TGTGCCAGCAGCTTGGGGACAGGGGTAGTCAATGAGCAGTTCTTC. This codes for CASSLGTGVVNEQFF.

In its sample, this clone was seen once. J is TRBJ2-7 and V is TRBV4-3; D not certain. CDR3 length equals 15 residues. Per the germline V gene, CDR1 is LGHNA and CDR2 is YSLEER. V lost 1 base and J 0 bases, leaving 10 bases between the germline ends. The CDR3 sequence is CASSQVGVSSYEQYF. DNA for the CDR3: TGCGCCAGCAGCCAAGTGGGTGTAAGCTCCTACGAGCAGTACTTC.

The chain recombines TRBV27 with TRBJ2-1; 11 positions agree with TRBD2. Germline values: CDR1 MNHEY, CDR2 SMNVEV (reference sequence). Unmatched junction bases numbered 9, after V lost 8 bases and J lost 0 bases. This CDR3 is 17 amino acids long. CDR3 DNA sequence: TGTGCCAGCGGGCTAGCGGGAGGCTACTTCTCCTACAATGAGCAGTTCTTC. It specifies CASGLAGGYFSYNEQFF.

The CDR3 DNA is TGTGCCAGCAGCTGGACAGGGACAGCAACCTACGAGCAGTACTTC. It is translated as CASSWTGTATYEQYF. V usage is TRBV21-1 and J usage is TRBJ2-7; the listed D gene, TRBD1, was not tested against the DNA. TRBV21-1 has pseudogene status. This CDR3 region has 15 residues.